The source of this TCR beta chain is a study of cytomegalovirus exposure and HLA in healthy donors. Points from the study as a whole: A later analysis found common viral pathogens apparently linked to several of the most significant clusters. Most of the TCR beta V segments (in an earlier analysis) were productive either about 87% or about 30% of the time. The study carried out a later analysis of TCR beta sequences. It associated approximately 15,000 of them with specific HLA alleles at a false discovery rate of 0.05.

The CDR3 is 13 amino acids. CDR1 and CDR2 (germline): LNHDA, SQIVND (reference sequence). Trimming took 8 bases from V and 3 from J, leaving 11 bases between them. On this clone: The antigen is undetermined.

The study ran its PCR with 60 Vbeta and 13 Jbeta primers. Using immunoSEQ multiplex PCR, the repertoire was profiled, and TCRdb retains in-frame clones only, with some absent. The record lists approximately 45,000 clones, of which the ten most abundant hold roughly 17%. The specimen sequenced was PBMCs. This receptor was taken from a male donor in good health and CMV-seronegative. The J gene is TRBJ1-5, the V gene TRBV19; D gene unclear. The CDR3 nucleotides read TGTGCCAGTGGTCGGGATTACAATCAGCCCCAGCATTTT. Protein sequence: CASGRDYNQPQHF.